This T cell receptor beta chain was sequenced for a study of cytomegalovirus exposure and HLA in healthy donors. Overall study results and limits: Productive rates of about 90% or about 30% were seen for most TCR beta V segments in an earlier analysis. Most TCR sequences were rare, but some public TCRs occurred in many donors. Presence/absence analyses supposed approximately even sequencing depth among donors.

Between the trimmed V and J ends, which lost 1 base and 9 bases, there was a span of 15 bases. Germline V gene lookup returns CDR1 LGHNA and CDR2 YSLEER. The CDR3 runs 14 residues. Researchers ran the PCR with 60 Vbeta and 13 Jbeta primers. The method was immunoSEQ multiplex PCR; TCRdb's version includes in-frame clones alone and lacks a portion of them. Among 150,000 to 200,000 clones listed, 84% were seen once. This clone was seen just once. The antigen remains unidentified. V usage is TRBV4-3 and J usage is TRBJ1-2, with D possibly being TRBD1 (6 bases). Sequenced sample: PBMCs. This clonotype originated in a man aged 18-30 years in good health and CMV-seronegative. The CDR3 bases are TGCGCCAGCAGCCAAGGCTTCCAGGGGTTCAGCTACACCTTC. It yields the protein CASSQGFQGFSYTF.